Sequencing of this T cell receptor beta chain was carried out in a study of shared clonotypes between healthy human individuals. Investigators divided CD4+ cells into CD45RA+ naive and CD45RA-negative memory subsets. Study conclusions and caveats: Across subsets, estimated richness was generally greater for naive than for memory populations.

Only one count was recorded for this clone. Its antigen is currently unknown. TCRdb's table, derived via immunoSEQ multiplex PCR, lists solely in-frame clones and lacks some. This sample has some 1.5 million clones, with roughly 97% found just once. Germline V gene data show CDR1 as SGHNT and CDR2 as YENEEA. The CDR3 covers 13 residues. V was cut by 5 bases and J by 5 bases, with 9 bases left in between. Sample: naive CD4+ T cells sorted from blood. Subset specified: CD45RA+ positively selected. The rearrangement uses TRBV11-3 and TRBJ2-2, with D perhaps matching TRBD1 (6 bases). This clonotype originated in a man under 40 in good health. The CDR3, as DNA: TGTGCCAGCAGCCAAACAGGGACCGGGGAGCTGTTTTTT. Protein: CASSQTGTGELFF.